This T cell receptor beta chain emerged from a study of cytomegalovirus exposure and HLA in healthy donors. Unrecorded immune exposure was likely among donors, who were nominally healthy when sampled. This PCR relied on a set of 60 Vbeta primers and 13 Jbeta primers. Clones were read by immunoSEQ multiplex PCR, and TCRdb kept only the in-frame ones, dropping some. There are some 100,000 clones in the sample; roughly 67% occur only once, and under 8.5% lies in the top ten. Note on this clone: Its target is unknown.

Germline V gene sequence: CDR1 LGHNA, CDR2 YNFKEQ. The trim removed 4 bases at V and 0 bases at J, leaving 9 bases unmatched. The CDR3 loop spans 17 amino acids. Study-wide points: Previously analyzed data showed that most TCR beta V segments were productive at a frequency of about 90% or about 30%. Sequencing likely produced, as an artifact, a cluster of highly shared sequence variants.

Material: PBMCs. V is TRBV4-2 and J is TRBJ2-1, with 7 nucleotides matching TRBD2. The sequence came from a man in his forties or fifties in good health and CMV-seronegative. In DNA, the CDR3 is TGTGCCAGCAGCCCGTCCAGCGGGGCGAGCTCCTACAATGAGCAGTTCTTC. It is translated as CASSPSSGASSYNEQFF.